This T cell receptor beta chain was found in a study of neoadjuvant nivolumab and ipilimumab in lung cancer. Germline lookup yields CDR1 SGHAT and CDR2 FQDESV (reference sequence). The V end lost 6 bases, the J end lost 6 bases, and 11 bases lay between the germline ends. CDR3 length: 12 amino acids. Using immunoSEQ multiplex PCR, the repertoire was profiled, and TCRdb retains in-frame clones only, with some absent. The table lists 26,000 or so clones, 65% to 85% of them singletons. Findings of the study overall: From pretherapy to surgery, tumor richness and clonality rose with dual therapy. TCR clonality did not significantly correlate with pathologic tumor regression.

About this clone: What it recognizes is unknown.

V and J are TRBV11-1 and TRBJ2-5; the D gene is possibly TRBD2 (5 bases). The receptor comes from an adult with non-small cell lung cancer. Sequencing used peripheral blood, obtained before neoadjuvant nivolumab, alone or with ipilimumab. CDR3 loop: CASRPLGKTQYF. CDR3 coding DNA: TGTGCCAGCAGGCCTCTCGGGAAGACCCAGTACTTC. The full variable domain, in which reference TRBV11-1 and TRBJ2-5 provide the parts outside the CDR3, is EAEVAQSPRYKITEKSQAVAFWCDPISGHATLYWYRQILGQGPELLVQFQDESVVDDSQLPKDRFSAERLKGVDSTLKIQPAELGDSAMYLCASRPLGKTQYFGPGTRLLVL.